A single sample is the source of the 30 T cell receptor beta chains below, sequenced in a study of blood T cell repertoires in COVID-19. Libraries were prepared by immunoSEQ multiplex PCR; TCRdb keeps only in-frame clonotypes and omits some of them. This table has 84,000 or so clones, approximately 92% appearing once. The sequenced sample was peripheral blood. The origin of the receptors is a woman aged 55-75 years with active COVID-19.

The chain uses TRBV7-9 and TRBJ2-5; D is perhaps TRBD1 (6 bases). Per the germline V gene, CDR1 is SEHNR and CDR2 is FQNEAQ (reference sequence). The CDR3 loop spans 13 amino acids. Trimming pared 6 bases from V and 4 bases from J, leaving 12 bases between. The CDR3 reads CASSRGQLETQYF. In nucleotides, the CDR3 is TGTGCCAGCAGTCGCGGACAGTTAGAGACCCAGTACTTC.

The rearrangement joins TRBV7-9 to TRBJ2-1; D remains ambiguous. Germline V gene sequence: CDR1 SEHNR, CDR2 FQNEAQ (reference sequence). The CDR3 contains 14 residues. V was pared by 5 bases and J by 8 bases, with 16 bases between. The CDR3 sequence: CASSPEVVIDEQFF. The CDR3 DNA sequence: TGTGCCAGCAGCCCAGAGGTGGTCATCGATGAGCAGTTCTTC. Full variable domain (rest looked up from reference TRBV7-9 and TRBJ2-1): DTGVSQNPRHKITKRGQNVTFRCDPISEHNRLYWYRQTLGQGPEFLTYFQNEAQLEKSRLLSDRFSAERPKGSFSTLEIQRTEQGDSAMYLCASSPEVVIDEQFFGPGTRLTVL.

The J gene is TRBJ2-1, the V gene TRBV5-1, with 12 bases fitting TRBD2. This CDR3 region has 16 residues. V was pared by 0 bases and J by 8 bases, with 6 bases of the junction left unmatched. Germline V lookup: CDR1 SGHRS, CDR2 YFSETQ. CDR3 residues: CASSLEASGGAHEQFF. The CDR3 nucleotides are TGCGCCAGCAGCTTGGAGGCTAGCGGGGGGGCGCATGAGCAGTTCTTC.

The CDR3 loop reads CASKYRGVNEKLFF. CDR3 bases: TGTGCCAGCAAATACAGGGGGGTTAATGAAAAACTGTTTTTT. The V gene is TRBV6-5, the J gene TRBJ1-4; 8 bases map to TRBD1. Trimming removed 7 bases from V and 4 bases from J; junction bases left unmatched: 5. This CDR3 has 14 residues. Looked up from germline, CDR1 is MNHEY and CDR2 is SVGAGI.

The chain joins TRBV19 to TRBJ2-7, with D perhaps TRBD2 (5 bases). Trimming removed 3 bases at V and 1 base at J, with 10 bases between. The CDR3 length is 14 residues. The germline gives CDR1 LNHDA, CDR2 SQIVND (reference sequence). This chain's CDR3 is CASSIVGASYEQYF. The DNA for the CDR3 is TGTGCCAGTAGTATCGTGGGAGCTTCCTACGAGCAGTACTTC. Complete variable domain (other parts from reference TRBV19 and TRBJ2-7): DGGITQSPKYLFRKEGQNVTLSCEQNLNHDAMYWYRQDPGQGLRLIYYSQIVNDFQKGDIAEGYSVSREKKESFPLTVTSAQKNPTAFYLCASSIVGASYEQYFGPGTRLTVT.

This chain uses TRBV10-2 with TRBJ2-7, with D tentatively TRBD1 (6 bases). This CDR3 spans 15 amino acids. Trimming removed 10 bases from V and 7 bases from J, with 26 bases in between. Germline V gene sequence: CDR1 WSHSY, CDR2 SAAADI. The CDR3 region has the DNA TGCGCCATTTCCCCCATGACAGGTACCTTGGGAGAGCAGTACTTC. As protein: CAISPMTGTLGEQYF.

The V and J genes are TRBV18 and TRBJ1-1; D might be TRBD1 (5 bases). V lost 6 bases to trimming and J lost 2 bases, with 10 bases between them. Germline lookup yields CDR1 KGHSH and CDR2 LQKENI. This CDR3 contains 13 residues. CDR3 DNA: TGTGCCAGCTCCCCGGACATAAACACTGAAGCTTTCTTT. This translates into CASSPDINTEAFF.

This chain links TRBV5-1 with TRBJ1-3; D is ambiguous. Germline values: CDR1 SGHRS, CDR2 YFSETQ. The CDR3 is made up of 17 amino acids. Trimming stripped 0 bases from V and 0 bases from J, with 13 bases between. The CDR3, as DNA: TGCGCCAGCAGCTTGGGAGGCAGTTCCTTCTCTGGAAACACCATATATTTT. It yields the protein CASSLGGSSFSGNTIYF.

V is TRBV6-5 and J is TRBJ1-4; D is undetermined. This CDR3 contains 12 residues. V was cut by 5 bases and J by 8 bases, with 9 bases left in between. Per germline, CDR1 MNHEY and CDR2 SVGAGI. The CDR3 DNA follows: TGTGCCAGCAGTCCCTCGGGGGAAAAACTGTTTTTT. It specifies CASSPSGEKLFF.

The chain has TRBV5-1 and TRBJ1-2, with 8 bases that match TRBD1. Per germline, CDR1 SGHRS and CDR2 YFSETQ. The ends lost 5 bases at V and 8 bases at J; junction bases unmatched: 11. This CDR3 region has 14 residues. The DNA of the CDR3 is TGCGCCAGCAGTCTCGGGACAGGCGCCCCGGGCTACACCTTC. Protein sequence: CASSLGTGAPGYTF.

This chain connects TRBV27 to TRBJ2-1, with D possibly TRBD1 on 5 matching bases. V was pared by 3 bases and J by 3 bases, with 12 bases between. The length of the CDR3 is 15 residues. The germline V gene has CDR1 MNHEY and CDR2 SMNVEV (reference sequence). The CDR3 spells CASSFLGDVYNEQFF. In DNA form, the CDR3 reads TGTGCCAGCAGTTTCTTAGGGGATGTCTACAATGAGCAGTTCTTC.

The chain couples TRBV9 to TRBJ2-5; 9 nucleotides align to TRBD1. CDR1 and CDR2 from the germline V gene are SGDLS and YYNGEE. V gave up 0 bases and J gave up 5 bases; unmatched junction bases: 5. The CDR3 loop spans 15 amino acids. CDR3: CASSVEGQGGETQYF. CDR3 sequence (DNA): TGTGCCAGCAGCGTAGAGGGACAGGGAGGGGAGACCCAGTACTTC.

The V gene is TRBV28, the J gene TRBJ1-1; D possibly corresponds to TRBD1 (5 bases). The germline V gene encodes CDR1 MDHEN and CDR2 SYDVKM. V gave up 6 bases and J gave up 5 bases, with 13 bases separating them. The CDR3 is made up of 13 amino acids. For the CDR3, the DNA is TGTGCCAGCAGCCCCCGGGGGGGAACTGAAGCTTTCTTT. It translates to CASSPRGGTEAFF.

The chain is built from TRBV20-1 and TRBJ1-5; TRBD1 matches at 9 bases. J lost 4 bases, V lost 3 bases, and 1 base had no gene match. Looked up from germline, CDR1 is DFQATT and CDR2 is SNEGSKA (reference sequence). This CDR3 is built from 13 residues. CDR3 region: CSASGTGNQPQHF. The CDR3 nucleotides read TGCAGTGCTAGTGGGACAGGGAATCAGCCCCAGCATTTT.

The rearrangement joins TRBV30 to TRBJ2-7; perhaps TRBD2 as D (5 bases). V dropped 3 bases and J dropped 0 bases, with 9 bases sitting between them. This CDR3 is 13 amino acids long. CDR1 is GTSNPN, CDR2 SVGIG, per germline (reference sequence). CDR3 bases: TGTGCCTGGAGCCCCGGGAACTCCTACGAGCAGTACTTC. Its protein is CAWSPGNSYEQYF. The complete variable domain, with remaining parts taken from reference TRBV30 and TRBJ2-7, reads SQTIHQWPATLVQPVGSPLSLECTVEGTSNPNLYWYRQAAGRGLQLLFYSVGIGQISSEVPQNLSASRPQDRQFILSSKKLLLSDSGFYLCAWSPGNSYEQYFGPGTRLTVT.

V gene TRBV7-2 combines with J gene TRBJ1-6; TRBD1 might be the D (5 bases). Trimming shortened V by 6 bases and J by 0 bases, and 15 bases separated the two germline ends. CDR3 length equals 17 residues. CDR1 SGHTA and CDR2 FQGNSA come from the germline V gene. The CDR3 spells CASSRSRQSSYNSPLHF. The CDR3 DNA reads TGTGCCAGCAGTCGGAGCAGACAGAGCTCCTATAATTCACCCCTCCACTTT. Full variable domain (missing parts from reference TRBV7-2 and TRBJ1-6): GAGVSQSPSNKVTEKGKDVELRCDPISGHTALYWYRQSLGQGLEFLIYFQGNSAPDKSGLPSDRFSAERTGGSVSTLTIQRTQQEDSAVYLCASSRSRQSSYNSPLHFGNGTRLTVT.

The table lists this clone with a count of one. The CDR3 loop is CASSQEKSNWVETQYF. The DNA of the CDR3 is TGTGCCAGCAGCCAGGAAAAATCGAACTGGGTAGAGACCCAGTACTTC. The chain carries TRBV7-2 and TRBJ2-5; D is unclear. Per germline, CDR1 SGHTA and CDR2 FQGNSA. Trimming stripped 5 bases from V and 4 bases from J, with 20 bases between. This CDR3 contains 16 residues.

The sample holds one count of this clone. The chain recombines TRBV9 with TRBJ2-5; perhaps TRBD1 as D (6 bases). Trimming shortened V by 3 bases and J by 1 base, and 13 bases separated the two germline ends. The CDR3 has 15 amino acids. Germline assignment: CDR1 SGDLS and CDR2 YYNGEE. In DNA, the CDR3 is TGTGCCAGCAGCGCGACGACAGGACCCCAAGAGACCCAGTACTTC. It codes for CASSATTGPQETQYF.

The CDR3 protein is CASSYERDKREQYF. CDR3 DNA sequence: TGTGCCAGCAGTTACGAGCGGGATAAGCGCGAGCAGTACTTC. The V call is TRBV6-6, the J call TRBJ2-7; TRBD2 aligns across 7 bases. CDR3 length: 14 residues. CDR1 is MNHNY, CDR2 SVGAGI, per germline (reference sequence). J lost 6 bases, V lost 2 bases, and 7 bases had no gene match.

V is TRBV19 and J is TRBJ1-3, with 7 nucleotides matching TRBD1. Germline values: CDR1 LNHDA, CDR2 SQIVND (reference sequence). The length of the CDR3 is 14 residues. Trimming at V came to 8 bases and at J to 0 bases, leaving 4 bases not matched to a gene. CDR3 sequence reads: CASEGGDSGNTIYF. The CDR3 DNA reads TGTGCCAGTGAAGGGGGCGACTCTGGAAACACCATATATTTT.

The V gene is TRBV7-9, the J gene TRBJ2-7, with TRBD1 matching over 9 bases. V was clipped by 4 bases and J by 2 bases; unmatched bases: 15. CDR1 is SEHNR, CDR2 FQNEAQ, per germline (reference sequence). This CDR3 contains 18 residues. CDR3 protein: CASSSPDRGFNLAYEQYF. CDR3 bases: TGTGCCAGCAGCTCTCCGGACAGGGGTTTCAACCTCGCCTACGAGCAGTACTTC. Full variable domain (missing parts from reference TRBV7-9 and TRBJ2-7): DTGVSQNPRHKITKRGQNVTFRCDPISEHNRLYWYRQTLGQGPEFLTYFQNEAQLEKSRLLSDRFSAERPKGSFSTLEIQRTEQGDSAMYLCASSSPDRGFNLAYEQYFGPGTRLTVT.

The V call is TRBV19, the J call TRBJ1-5; a possible D gene is TRBD1 (6 bases). This CDR3 is built from 16 residues. Germline CDR1 LNHDA, CDR2 SQIVND (reference sequence). The germline V and J ends were trimmed by 1 base and 1 base, with 11 bases remaining between them. CDR3 amino acids: CASSIGVDRSNQPQHF. For the CDR3, the DNA is TGTGCCAGTAGTATAGGGGTCGACAGGAGCAATCAGCCCCAGCATTTT.

V is TRBV3-1 (or the pseudogene TRBV3-2) and J is TRBJ1-1, with 7 bases that match TRBD1. The CDR3 consists of 17 residues. V shed 2 bases, J shed 1 base, and the junction held 10 bases outside the gene matches. Germline V gene lookup returns CDR1 LGHDT and CDR2 YNNKEL (reference sequence). In DNA, the CDR3 is TGTGCCAGCAGCCAAAGACAGGGAATTTTTCCGAACACTGAAGCTTTCTTT. Its protein is CASSQRQGIFPNTEAFF.

This chain joins TRBV6-5 and TRBJ2-1, with D tentatively TRBD2 (6 bases). Trimming shortened V by 6 bases and J by 6 bases, and 18 bases separated the two germline ends. The germline V gene encodes CDR1 MNHEY and CDR2 SVGAGI. This CDR3 spans 15 amino acids. In DNA form, the CDR3 reads TGTGCCAGCAGACAGACCCGGACTACATCCAATGAGCAGTTCTTC. It specifies CASRQTRTTSNEQFF.

Notes on this clone: The identical CDR3 is also encoded by other nucleotide sequences in the sample. The CDR3 here is CASSLAGGGRTEAFF. The CDR3 nucleotides are TGCGCCAGCAGCTTGGCCGGGGGGGGGAGGACTGAAGCTTTCTTT. The J gene is TRBJ1-1, the V gene TRBV5-1; maybe TRBD1 (5 bases). V lost 0 bases, J lost 5 bases, and 14 bases lay in between. CDR1 and CDR2 (germline): SGHRS, YFSETQ. The CDR3 covers 15 residues.

The rearrangement joins TRBV7-8 to TRBJ1-2; no firm D call. The germline gives CDR1 SGHVS, CDR2 FQNEAQ. Between the trimmed V and J ends, which lost 0 bases and 1 base, there was a span of 12 bases. The CDR3 consists of 16 residues. The DNA of the CDR3 is TGTGCCAGCAGCTTAGCTGAGCTTAATATTAACTATGGCTACACCTTC. It encodes CASSLAELNINYGYTF.

The chain uses TRBV7-2 and TRBJ2-7; possibly TRBD1 for D (6 bases). V lost 0 bases, J lost 6 bases, and 9 bases lay in between. Germline V gene data show CDR1 as SGHTA and CDR2 as FQGNSA. The CDR3 consists of 13 residues. CDR3 sequence: CASSLAQGTEQYF. In DNA form, the CDR3 reads TGTGCCAGCAGCTTAGCGCAGGGGACCGAGCAGTACTTC.

The sample holds one count of this clone. The rearrangement joins TRBV19 to TRBJ2-7; 7 nucleotides match TRBD2. The CDR3 is made up of 15 amino acids. The junction had 8 bases not matched to a gene; V was cut back by 5 bases and J by 1 base. CDR1 and CDR2 (germline): LNHDA, SQIVND (reference sequence). The CDR3 sequence: CASSSISGESYEQYF. The CDR3 nucleotides are TGTGCCAGTAGTTCCATCAGCGGGGAGTCCTACGAGCAGTACTTC.

The rearrangement joins TRBV6-6 to TRBJ2-1; 10 bases match TRBD2. Germline V gene lookup returns CDR1 MNHNY and CDR2 SVGAGI (reference sequence). This CDR3 region has 18 residues. V was clipped by 5 bases and J by 4 bases; unmatched bases: 14. The CDR3 DNA reads as TGTGCCAGCAGTCGGACCCCTCTCGCTAGCGGGAGTTACAATGAGCAGTTCTTC. Encoded protein: CASSRTPLASGSYNEQFF.

The chain couples TRBV28 to TRBJ1-1; 8 bases are a match to TRBD1. From germline, CDR1 is MDHEN and CDR2 SYDVKM. The V gene end was trimmed by 5 bases and the J gene end by 10 bases; junction bases not matched to a gene: 15. This CDR3 contains 15 residues. In DNA form, the CDR3 reads TGTGCCAGCAGTATCCCTGGGACAGGATGGATCGGAGCTTTCTTT. Amino acid sequence: CASSIPGTGWIGAFF.